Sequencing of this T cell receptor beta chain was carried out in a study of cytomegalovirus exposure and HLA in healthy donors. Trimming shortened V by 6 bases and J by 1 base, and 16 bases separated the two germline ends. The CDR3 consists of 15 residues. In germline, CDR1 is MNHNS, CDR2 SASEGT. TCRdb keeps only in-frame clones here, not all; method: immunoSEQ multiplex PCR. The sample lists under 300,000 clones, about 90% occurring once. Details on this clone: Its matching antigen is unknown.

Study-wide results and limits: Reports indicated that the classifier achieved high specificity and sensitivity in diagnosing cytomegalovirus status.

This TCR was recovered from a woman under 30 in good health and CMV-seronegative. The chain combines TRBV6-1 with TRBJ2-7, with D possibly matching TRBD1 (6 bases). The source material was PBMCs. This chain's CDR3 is CASRLDPQGSYEQYF. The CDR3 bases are TGTGCCAGCAGGTTAGACCCACAGGGATCCTACGAGCAGTACTTC.